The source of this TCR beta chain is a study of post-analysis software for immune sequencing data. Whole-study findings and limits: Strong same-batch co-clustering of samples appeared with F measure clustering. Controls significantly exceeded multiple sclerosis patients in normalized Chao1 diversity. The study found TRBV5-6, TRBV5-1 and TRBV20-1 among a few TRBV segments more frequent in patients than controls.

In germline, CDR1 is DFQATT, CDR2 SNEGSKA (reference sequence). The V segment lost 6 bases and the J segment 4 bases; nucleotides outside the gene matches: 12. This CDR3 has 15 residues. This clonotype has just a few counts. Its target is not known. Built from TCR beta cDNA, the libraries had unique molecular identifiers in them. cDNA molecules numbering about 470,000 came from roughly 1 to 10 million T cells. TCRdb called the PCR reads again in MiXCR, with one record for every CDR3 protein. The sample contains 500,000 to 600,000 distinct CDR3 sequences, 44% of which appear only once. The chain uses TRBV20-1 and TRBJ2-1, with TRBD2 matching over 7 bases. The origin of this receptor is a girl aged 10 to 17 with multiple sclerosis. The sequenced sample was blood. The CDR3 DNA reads TGCAGTGCGGCAGAGGCTAGCGGAAGTTACAATGAGCAGTTCTTC. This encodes CSAAEASGSYNEQFF.